This TCR beta chain was sequenced in a study of immune heterogeneity within non-small cell lung tumors (dated by TCRdb to the late 2010s). In terms of the full investigation: By histology, the tumors were a handful of squamous cell carcinomas, nine to eleven non-squamous carcinomas and 1 tumor not otherwise specified. Binding of neoantigens to the HLA alleles of each patient was predicted with netMHCpan-3.0 for mutant peptides of 8 to 11 amino acids. To examine intratumoral immune heterogeneity, the study used whole-exome sequencing, RNA-seq and TCR beta repertoire sequencing on multiple spatially distinct regions of each NSCLC tumor. Transcriptome data were available for just about 40 loci from around twelve patients, whereas TCR repertoire analysis spanned just over 55 tumor loci from under 18 patients.

Genomic DNA was extracted from bulk tumor tissue and used as the TCR template, and roughly 590 ng gDNA was amplified per sample. During surgery, several biopsies were collected from each primary tumor and placed as far from one another as possible within the tumor mass. The study cohort was described as untreated, and patients were newly diagnosed NSCLC cases undergoing curative surgery. The samples came from some 15 patients with newly diagnosed non-small cell lung cancer who were having surgery intended to be curative. A couple of independent pathologists reviewed the resected tumor masses. Only DNA and RNA samples of high quality went on to sequencing. The research as a whole found: High-frequency TCR beta clonotypes were found to be largely distinct between individual patients. A moderate positive correlation (R 0.3 to 0.35), which was statistically significant, linked local T-cell repertoire clonality to local tumor mutational burden. Within a given patient, the same dominant CDR3B clonotypes showed up repeatedly across loci, although different tumor locations also carried unique high-frequency clones.

V is cut by 2 bases and J by 2 bases, and the space between the germline ends is 7 bases. The CDR3 totals 12 residues, both ends included. Only the CDR3 portion is preserved as DNA: 36 bases, with reading frame beginning at the first base. Looking up the germline V gene yields CDR1 SQVTM and CDR2 ANQGSEA. Worth noting for this clonotype: What this receptor recognizes is not known. This sequence may be a read error, since a much larger clone differs from it by one base. Lacking the conserved final phenylalanine or tryptophan, this CDR3 likely reflects a read error.

The TCR beta CDR3 region was amplified with a multiplex PCR system, in which a first round of around 10 cycles was run using 32 V-gene forward and 13 J-gene reverse primers. First-round PCR used a QIAGEN Multiplex PCR Kit, and primer sequences were filed in Chinese patent CN105087789A. A second PCR round added Illumina universal primers using the Phusion High-Fidelity PCR Kit. The TCR libraries underwent paired-end sequencing with a read length of 151 bp on the Illumina HiSeq X Ten platform. The authors' analysis ran thus. Cutadapt removed reads without multiplex PCR primers, PEAR merged read pairs, and MiXCR with default settings called CDR3 regions. Repertoire diversity was assessed by Shannon entropy, and clonality was calculated as one minus the Shannon entropy divided by the ln of the count of productive unique sequences. A clonotype counted as a dominant or high-frequency T-cell clone when its frequency was 0.5% or higher. The raw public reads went through TCRdb reprocessing: fastp at Q25, MiXCR clone calling, in-frame beta chains kept. Each entry is one CDR3 protein sequence, shown with its most common DNA and genes. TCRdb assigned the V and J calls; the authors' analysis was not used. A total of approximately 3,000 distinct CDR3 sequences appear in this sample, about a sixth of them only once. The leading ten clones occupy approximately 20% of the sample.

This chain is built from TRBV29-1 and TRBJ2-7; no D gene call is confident. The sample taken for sequencing was lung tumor tissue. This sequence originates from a man aged 45-60 years with non-small cell lung cancer. The CDR3 protein sequence reads: CSVESAAYEQYL. The base sequence is TGCAGCGTTGAAAGCGCAGCCTACGAGCAGTACCTC.